Below, one T cell receptor (beta chain) is given with its context. This sample was included in a study of shared clonotypes between healthy human individuals. The donor cohort consisted entirely of Caucasian adults residing in Nashville, Tennessee. Trimming stripped 4 bases from V and 8 bases from J, with 10 bases between. Germline V gives CDR1 SGHRS, CDR2 YFSETQ. The length of the CDR3 is 12 residues. Profiling relied on immunoSEQ multiplex PCR, and the TCRdb table lists in-frame clones only, not all of them. The sample records some 2.4 million clones, 80% to 95% being singletons. Sequenced sample: naive CD4+ T cells from PBMCs. The sample's subset: CD45RA+ positively selected. The clonotype comes from a young man in good health. Some clones in this sample may be carry-over from other donors' samples. J is TRBJ2-1 and V is TRBV5-1, with D maybe TRBD1 (6 bases). The CDR3 DNA sequence: TGCGCCAGCAGCCTCTCAGGGGATGAGCAGTTCTTC. Amino acids: CASSLSGDEQFF.